This TCR beta chain was retrieved from a study of human T cells and chemical hapten exposure. A single record per CDR3 protein comes from TCRdb applying MiXCR to the RACE reads. The table has approximately 110,000 distinct CDR3 sequences, around 10% seen once; the top ten hold roughly 3.3%. The CDR3 runs to 18 residues. V was pared by 6 bases and J by 2 bases, with 14 bases of the junction left unmatched. Per germline, CDR1 MNHNY and CDR2 SVGAGI (reference sequence). Described time point: patch test 1, 2 weeks after DPC sensitization. Treatment here: therapeutic diphenylcyclopropenone sensitization with weekly scalp DPC. This clonotype appeared many times.

V is TRBV6-6 and J is TRBJ2-3; TRBD1 agrees at 10 bases. This TCR derives from a woman aged 35 to 49 with alopecia areata. Some clones in this sample may be carry-over from other donors' samples. Here the sequenced sample was whole blood, taken in connection with sensitization to the hapten diphenylcyclopropenone (DPC). The CDR3 DNA sequence: TGTGCCAGCAGACTCCCAGGGGGACAGGGGACGTCCACAGATACGCAGTATTTT. Translated: CASRLPGGQGTSTDTQYF.